This T cell receptor (beta chain) came from a study of T-cell reconstitution after alpha-beta-depleted transplantation in children. Comments on this clonotype: The antigen is not known.

As it was prepared, the TCRbeta library received unique molecular identifiers. TCRdb reanalysed the PCR reads using MiXCR and keeps one entry per CDR3 protein. Of approximately 800,000 distinct CDR3 sequences listed, roughly 16% are singletons. Study-level findings and limits: The main origin of T-cell counts and diversity one year after transplant was newly produced T cells.

Germline V gene data show CDR1 as SGHAT and CDR2 as FQNNGV. CDR3 length equals 14 residues. Deletions cut 5 bases from V and 4 bases from J, with 11 bases between. The sequence was collected from a male patient younger than 18 who had a stem cell transplant for acute lymphoblastic leukemia, so the T cells may come from the graft donor. The material was PBMCs, mostly from graft donor cells, obtained 360 days after TCRalphabeta/CD19-depleted stem cell transplant. The chain recombines TRBV11-2 with TRBJ2-2; D is ambiguous. CDR3: CASSPPWVTGELFF. In DNA, the CDR3 is TGTGCCAGCAGCCCCCCCTGGGTCACCGGGGAGCTGTTTTTT.